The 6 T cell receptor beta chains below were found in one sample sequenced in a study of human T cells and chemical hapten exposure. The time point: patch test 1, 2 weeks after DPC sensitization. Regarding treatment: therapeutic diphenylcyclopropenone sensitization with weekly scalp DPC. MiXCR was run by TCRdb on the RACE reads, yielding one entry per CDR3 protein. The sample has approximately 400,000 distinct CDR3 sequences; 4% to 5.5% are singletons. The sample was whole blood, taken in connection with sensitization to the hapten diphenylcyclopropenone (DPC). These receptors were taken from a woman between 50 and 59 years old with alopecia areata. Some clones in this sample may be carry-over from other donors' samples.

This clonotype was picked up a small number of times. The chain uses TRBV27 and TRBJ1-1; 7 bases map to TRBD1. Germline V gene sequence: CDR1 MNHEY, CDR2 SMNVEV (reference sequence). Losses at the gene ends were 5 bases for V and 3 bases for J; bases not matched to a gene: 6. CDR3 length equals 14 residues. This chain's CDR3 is CASSPETGHTEAFF. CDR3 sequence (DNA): TGTGCCAGCAGTCCCGAGACAGGGCACACTGAAGCTTTCTTT.

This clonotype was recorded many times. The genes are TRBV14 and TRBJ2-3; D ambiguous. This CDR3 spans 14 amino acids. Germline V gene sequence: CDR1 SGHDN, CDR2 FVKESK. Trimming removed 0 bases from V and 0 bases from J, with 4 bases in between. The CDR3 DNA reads TGTGCCAGCAGCCAAGATCGAAGCACAGATACGCAGTATTTT. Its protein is CASSQDRSTDTQYF.

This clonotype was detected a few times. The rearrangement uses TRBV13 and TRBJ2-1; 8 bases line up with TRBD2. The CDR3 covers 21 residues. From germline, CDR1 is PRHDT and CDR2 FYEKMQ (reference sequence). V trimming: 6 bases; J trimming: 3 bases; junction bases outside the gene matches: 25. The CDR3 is CASSSRYGTSSPGTSYNEQFF. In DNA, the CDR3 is TGTGCCAGCAGTTCCAGATACGGGACTTCCTCTCCCGGGACTAGCTACAATGAGCAGTTCTTC. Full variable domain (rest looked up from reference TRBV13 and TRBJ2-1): AAGVIQSPRHLIKEKRETATLKCYPIPRHDTVYWYQQGPGQDPQFLISFYEKMQSDKGSIPDRFSAQQFSDYHSELNMSSLELGDSALYFCASSSRYGTSSPGTSYNEQFFGPGTRLTVL.

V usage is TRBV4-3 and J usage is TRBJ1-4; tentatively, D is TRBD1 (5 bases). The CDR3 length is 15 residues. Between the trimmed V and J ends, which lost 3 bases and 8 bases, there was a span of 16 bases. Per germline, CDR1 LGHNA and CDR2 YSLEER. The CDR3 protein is CASSQAWGSGEKLFF. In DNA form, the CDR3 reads TGCGCCAGCAGCCAGGCCTGGGGCTCTGGAGAAAAACTGTTTTTT.

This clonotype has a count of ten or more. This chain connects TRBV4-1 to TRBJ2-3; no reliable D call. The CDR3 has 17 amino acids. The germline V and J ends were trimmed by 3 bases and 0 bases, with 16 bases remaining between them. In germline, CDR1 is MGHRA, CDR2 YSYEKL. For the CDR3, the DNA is TGCGCCAGCAGCCAGGGTACCCTGCTAGGGAGCACAGATACGCAGTATTTT. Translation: CASSQGTLLGSTDTQYF.

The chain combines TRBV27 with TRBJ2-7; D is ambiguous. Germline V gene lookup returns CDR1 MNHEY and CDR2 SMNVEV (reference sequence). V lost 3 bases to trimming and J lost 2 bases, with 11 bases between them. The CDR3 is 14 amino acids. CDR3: CASSLKGRAYEQYF. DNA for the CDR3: TGTGCCAGCAGTTTGAAAGGTCGGGCCTACGAGCAGTACTTC.